This T cell receptor beta chain was sequenced during a study of T cell responses to AZD1222 COVID-19 vaccine. Generated by immunoSEQ multiplex PCR, the TCRdb table keeps only in-frame clones and is missing some. The repertoire consists of approximately 150,000 clones, with 92% occurring once and the leading ten covering approximately 1.5%. Sequencing used peripheral blood, obtained on day 0 of AZD1222 vaccination. The sequence was collected from an adult in good health.

The CDR3 is CASSLTRGNYGYTF. The CDR3 DNA sequence: TGTGCCAGCAGTTTGACCCGCGGCAACTATGGCTACACCTTC. V usage is TRBV28 and J usage is TRBJ1-2; no reliable D call. The CDR3 has 14 residues. Germline V gene sequence: CDR1 MDHEN, CDR2 SYDVKM. V lost 3 bases and J lost 2, with 10 bases in between.